The table lists the clone carrying this T cell receptor beta chain with many counts. Its antigen is not identified. The germline V gene encodes CDR1 SQVTM and CDR2 ANQGSEA. V was trimmed by 0 bases and J by 0 bases, leaving 6 bases between them. This CDR3 is 15 amino acids long. Every donor provided around 10 milliliters of peripheral blood. This entry comes from a study of blood T cells in healthy people across ages. Points from the study as a whole: Considered underestimates were the diversity estimates obtained from one million T cells. Greater diversity and more naive CD4+ cells were seen in long-lived donors than in aged donors.

The authors ran a second PCR of about 6 to 12 cycles using a sample-barcoded 5' primer and a J-beta primer mix. Every single cDNA molecule received a tag from a template-switch adaptor with 12 random nucleotides. Via MiXCR, TCRdb re-called the 5' RACE reads, giving one row per CDR3 protein. The table records some 1.6 million distinct CDR3 sequences, roughly 32% of them present only once. The clonotype originates from a woman in her 30s in good health. V usage is TRBV29-1 and J usage is TRBJ2-6; no reliable D call. Sequencing used blood. The CDR3 nucleotides read TGCAGCGTTGAAGAAGTAGGCTCTGGGGCCAACGTCCTGACTTTC. It yields the protein CSVEEVGSGANVLTF.